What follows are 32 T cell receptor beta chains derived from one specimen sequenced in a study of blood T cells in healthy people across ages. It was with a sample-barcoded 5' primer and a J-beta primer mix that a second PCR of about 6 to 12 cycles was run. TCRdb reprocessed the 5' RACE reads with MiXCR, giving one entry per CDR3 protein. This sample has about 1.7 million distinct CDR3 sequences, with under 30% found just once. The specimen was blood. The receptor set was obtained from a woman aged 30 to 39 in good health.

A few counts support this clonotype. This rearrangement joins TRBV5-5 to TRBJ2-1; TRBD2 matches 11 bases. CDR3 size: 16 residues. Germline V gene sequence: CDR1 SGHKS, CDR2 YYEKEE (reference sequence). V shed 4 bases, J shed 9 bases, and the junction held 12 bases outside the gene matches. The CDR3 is CASSLRVLAGGGEQFF. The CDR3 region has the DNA TGTGCCAGCAGCCTGAGGGTTTTAGCGGGAGGGGGTGAGCAGTTCTTC. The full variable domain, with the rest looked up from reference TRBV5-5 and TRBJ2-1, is DAGVTQSPTHLIKTRGQQVTLRCSPISGHKSVSWYQQVLGQGPQFIFQYYEKEERGRGNFPDRFSARQFPNYSSELNVNALLLGDSALYLCASSLRVLAGGGEQFFGPGTRLTVL.

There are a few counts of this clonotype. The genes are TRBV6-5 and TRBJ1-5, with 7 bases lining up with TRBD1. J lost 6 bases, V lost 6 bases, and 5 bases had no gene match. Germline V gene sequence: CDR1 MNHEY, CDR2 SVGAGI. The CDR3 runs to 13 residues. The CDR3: CASRQTGFQPQHF. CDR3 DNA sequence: TGTGCCAGCAGACAGACAGGGTTTCAGCCCCAGCATTTT.

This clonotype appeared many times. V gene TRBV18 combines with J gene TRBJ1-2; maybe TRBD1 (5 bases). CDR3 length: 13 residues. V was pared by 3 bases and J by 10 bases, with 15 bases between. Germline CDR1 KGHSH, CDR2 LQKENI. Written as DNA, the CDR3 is TGTGCCAGCTCACCGACAAGGGACTTCGACTACACCTTC. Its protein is CASSPTRDFDYTF.

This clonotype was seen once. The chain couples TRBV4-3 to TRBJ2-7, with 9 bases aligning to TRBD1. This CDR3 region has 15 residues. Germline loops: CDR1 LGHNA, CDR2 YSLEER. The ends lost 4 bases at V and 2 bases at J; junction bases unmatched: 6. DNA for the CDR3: TGCGCCAGCAGCCCGGGGGACAGGGAGGCCTACGAGCAGTACTTC. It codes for CASSPGDREAYEQYF.

The DNA of the CDR3 is TGCAGTGCTAACAGGGAGGCTGAAGCTTTCTTT. It yields the protein CSANREAEAFF. The rearrangement joins TRBV20-1 to TRBJ1-1; tentative D call: TRBD1 (6 bases). Trimming took 4 bases from V and 6 from J, leaving 9 bases between them. This CDR3 has 11 residues. Germline-derived CDR1 and CDR2 are DFQATT and SNEGSKA (reference sequence).

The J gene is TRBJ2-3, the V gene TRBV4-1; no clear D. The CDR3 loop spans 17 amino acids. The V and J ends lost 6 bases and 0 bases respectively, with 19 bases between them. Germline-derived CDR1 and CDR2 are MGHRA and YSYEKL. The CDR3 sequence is CASSPGRLRASTDTQYF. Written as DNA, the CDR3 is TGCGCCAGCAGTCCCGGCCGCCTGAGAGCTAGCACAGATACGCAGTATTTT.

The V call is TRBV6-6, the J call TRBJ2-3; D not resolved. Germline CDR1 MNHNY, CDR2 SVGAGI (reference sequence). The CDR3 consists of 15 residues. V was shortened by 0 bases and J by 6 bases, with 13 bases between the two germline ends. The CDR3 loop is CASSYSKSLGDTQYF. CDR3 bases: TGTGCCAGCAGTTACTCGAAATCTTTGGGGGATACGCAGTATTTT.

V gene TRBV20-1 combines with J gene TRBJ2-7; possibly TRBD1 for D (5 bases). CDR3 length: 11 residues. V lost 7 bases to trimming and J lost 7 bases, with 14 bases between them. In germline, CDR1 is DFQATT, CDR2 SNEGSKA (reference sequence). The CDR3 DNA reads TGCAGTGGTGGGGCTAGTAGGGAGCAGTACTTC. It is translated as CSGGASREQYF.

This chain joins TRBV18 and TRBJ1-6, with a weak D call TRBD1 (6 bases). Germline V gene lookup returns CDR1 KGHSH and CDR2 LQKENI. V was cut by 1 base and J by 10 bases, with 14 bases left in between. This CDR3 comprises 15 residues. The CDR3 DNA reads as TGTGCCAGCTCACCACTCTCCAGGGGAGAGTCACCCCTCCACTTT. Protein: CASSPLSRGESPLHF.

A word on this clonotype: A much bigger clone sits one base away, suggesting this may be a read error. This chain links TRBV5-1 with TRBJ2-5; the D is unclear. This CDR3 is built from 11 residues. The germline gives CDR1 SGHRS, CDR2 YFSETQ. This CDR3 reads CASGNQEAQYF. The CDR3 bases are TGCGCCAGCGGCAACCAAGAGGCCCAGTACTTC.

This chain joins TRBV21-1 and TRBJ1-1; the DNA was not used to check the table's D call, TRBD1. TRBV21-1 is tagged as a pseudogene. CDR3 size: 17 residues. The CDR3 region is CASSKGRTGRLNTEAFF. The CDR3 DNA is TGTGCCAGCAGCAAAGGCCGGACAGGGCGCCTGAACACTGAAGCTTTCTTT.

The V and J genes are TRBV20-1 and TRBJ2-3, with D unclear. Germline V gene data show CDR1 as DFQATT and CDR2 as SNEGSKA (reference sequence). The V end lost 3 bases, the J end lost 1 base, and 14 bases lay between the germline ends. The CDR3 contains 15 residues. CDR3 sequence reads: CSASLLESGTDTQYF. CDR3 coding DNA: TGCAGTGCTAGTTTGCTAGAGAGTGGCACAGATACGCAGTATTTT.

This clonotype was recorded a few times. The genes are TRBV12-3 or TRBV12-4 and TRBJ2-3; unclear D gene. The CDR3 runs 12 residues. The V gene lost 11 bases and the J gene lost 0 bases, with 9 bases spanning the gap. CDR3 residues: CAGPYSTDTQYF. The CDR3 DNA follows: TGTGCCGGGCCATACAGCACAGATACGCAGTATTTT.

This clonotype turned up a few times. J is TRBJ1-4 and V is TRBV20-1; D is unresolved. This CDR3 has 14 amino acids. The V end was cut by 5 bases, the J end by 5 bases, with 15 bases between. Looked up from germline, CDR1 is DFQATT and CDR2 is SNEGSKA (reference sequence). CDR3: CSAQEGGRNEKLFF. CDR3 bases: TGCAGTGCTCAAGAAGGAGGGAGAAATGAAAAACTGTTTTTT.

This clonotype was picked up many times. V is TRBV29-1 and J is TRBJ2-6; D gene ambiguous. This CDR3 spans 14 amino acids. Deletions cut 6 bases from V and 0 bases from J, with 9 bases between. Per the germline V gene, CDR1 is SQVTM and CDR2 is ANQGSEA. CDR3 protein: CSVALHSGANVLTF. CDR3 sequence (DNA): TGCAGCGTAGCTCTCCACTCTGGGGCCAACGTCCTGACTTTC.

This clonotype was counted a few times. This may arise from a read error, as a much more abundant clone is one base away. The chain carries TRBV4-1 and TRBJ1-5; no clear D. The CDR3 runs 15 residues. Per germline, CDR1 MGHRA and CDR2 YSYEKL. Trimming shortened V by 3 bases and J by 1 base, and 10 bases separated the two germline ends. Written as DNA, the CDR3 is TGCGCCAGCAGCCAGAGTTTAGCGAGCAATCAGCCCCAGCATTTT. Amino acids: CASSQSLASNQPQHF.

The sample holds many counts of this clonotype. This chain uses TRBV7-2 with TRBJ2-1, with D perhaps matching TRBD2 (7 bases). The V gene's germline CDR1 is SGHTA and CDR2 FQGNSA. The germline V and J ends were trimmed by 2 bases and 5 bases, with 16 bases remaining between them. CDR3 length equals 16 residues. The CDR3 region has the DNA TGTGCCAGCAGCTTAAGGGGGGGGAGGGGCCACAATGAGCAGTTCTTC. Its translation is CASSLRGGRGHNEQFF.

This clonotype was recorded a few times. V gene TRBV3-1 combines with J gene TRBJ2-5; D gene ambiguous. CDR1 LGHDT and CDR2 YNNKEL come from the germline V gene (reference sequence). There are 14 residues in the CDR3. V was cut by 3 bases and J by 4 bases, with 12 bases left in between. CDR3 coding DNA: TGTGCCAGCAGCCACCCCGATGGTGGAGAGACCCAGTACTTC. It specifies CASSHPDGGETQYF.

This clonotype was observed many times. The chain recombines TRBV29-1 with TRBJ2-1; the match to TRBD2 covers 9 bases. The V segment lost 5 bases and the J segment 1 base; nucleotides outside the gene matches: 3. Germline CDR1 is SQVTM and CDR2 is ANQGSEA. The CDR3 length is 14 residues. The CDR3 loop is CSVSLAGSYNEQFF. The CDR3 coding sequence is TGCAGCGTTAGCCTAGCGGGATCCTACAATGAGCAGTTCTTC.

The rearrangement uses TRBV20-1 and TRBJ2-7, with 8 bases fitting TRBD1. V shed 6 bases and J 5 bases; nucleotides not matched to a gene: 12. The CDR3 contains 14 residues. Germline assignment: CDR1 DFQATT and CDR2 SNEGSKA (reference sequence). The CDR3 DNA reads TGCAGTGCCCGACCGCTGACAGGGGCTAACGAGCAGTACTTC. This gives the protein CSARPLTGANEQYF.

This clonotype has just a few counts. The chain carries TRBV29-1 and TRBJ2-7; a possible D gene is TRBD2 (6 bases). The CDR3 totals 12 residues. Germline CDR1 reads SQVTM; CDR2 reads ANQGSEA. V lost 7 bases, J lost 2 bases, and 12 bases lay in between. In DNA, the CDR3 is TGCAGCGCTCGGGAGAACGCCTACGAGCAGTACTTC. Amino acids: CSARENAYEQYF.

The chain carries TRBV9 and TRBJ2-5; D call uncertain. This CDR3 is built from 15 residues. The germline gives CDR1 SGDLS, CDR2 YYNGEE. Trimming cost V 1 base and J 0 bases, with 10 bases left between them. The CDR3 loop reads CASSVTPSYQETQYF. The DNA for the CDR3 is TGTGCCAGCAGCGTAACACCCTCGTACCAAGAGACCCAGTACTTC.

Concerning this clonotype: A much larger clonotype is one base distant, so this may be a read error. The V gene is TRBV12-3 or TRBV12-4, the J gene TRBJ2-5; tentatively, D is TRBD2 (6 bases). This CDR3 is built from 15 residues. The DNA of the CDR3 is TGTGCCAGCAATTTATCCCGGGACTTTAGGGAGACCCAGTACTTC. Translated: CASNLSRDFRETQYF.

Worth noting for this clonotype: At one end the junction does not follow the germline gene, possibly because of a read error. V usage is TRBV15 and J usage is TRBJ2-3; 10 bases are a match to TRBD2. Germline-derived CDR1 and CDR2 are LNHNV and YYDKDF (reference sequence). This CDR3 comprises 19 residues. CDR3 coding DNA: TGTGCCACCAGCAGAAATAGCGGGAGGCCTATGACTTACACAGATATGCAGTATTTT. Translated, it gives CATSRNSGRPMTYTDMQYF.

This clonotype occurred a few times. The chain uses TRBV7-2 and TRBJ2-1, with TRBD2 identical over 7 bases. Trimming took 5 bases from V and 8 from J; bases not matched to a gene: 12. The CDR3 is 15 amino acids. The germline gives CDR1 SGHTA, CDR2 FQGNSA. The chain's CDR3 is CASSPTGGRGDEQFF. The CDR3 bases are TGTGCCAGCAGCCCTACGGGGGGTCGCGGCGATGAGCAGTTCTTC.

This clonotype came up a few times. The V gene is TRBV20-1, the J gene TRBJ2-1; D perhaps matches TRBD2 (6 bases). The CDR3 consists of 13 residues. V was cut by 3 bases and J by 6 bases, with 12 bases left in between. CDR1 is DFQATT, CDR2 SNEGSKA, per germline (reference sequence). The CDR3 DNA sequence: TGCAGTGCTAGGGGAGGACAAAGCAATGAGCAGTTCTTC. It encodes CSARGGQSNEQFF.

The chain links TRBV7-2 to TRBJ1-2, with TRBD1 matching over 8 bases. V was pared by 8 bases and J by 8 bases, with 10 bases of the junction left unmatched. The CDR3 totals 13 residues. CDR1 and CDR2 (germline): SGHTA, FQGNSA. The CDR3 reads CASGDRGRGGYTF. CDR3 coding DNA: TGTGCCAGCGGAGACAGGGGTAGAGGCGGCTACACCTTC.

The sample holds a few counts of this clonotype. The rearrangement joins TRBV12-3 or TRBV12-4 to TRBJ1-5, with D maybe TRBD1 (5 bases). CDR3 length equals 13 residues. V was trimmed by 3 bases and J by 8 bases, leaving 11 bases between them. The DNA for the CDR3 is TGTGCCAGCAGTTTCTTGCAGGGCGAGCCCCAGCATTTT. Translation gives CASSFLQGEPQHF.

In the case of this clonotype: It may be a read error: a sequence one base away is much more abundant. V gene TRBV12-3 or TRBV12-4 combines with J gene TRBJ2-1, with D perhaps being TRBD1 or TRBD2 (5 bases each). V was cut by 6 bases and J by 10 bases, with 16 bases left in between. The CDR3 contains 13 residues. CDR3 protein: CASRNGDGYEQFF. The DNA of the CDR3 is TGTGCCAGCAGGAATGGGGACGGATACGAGCAGTTCTTC.

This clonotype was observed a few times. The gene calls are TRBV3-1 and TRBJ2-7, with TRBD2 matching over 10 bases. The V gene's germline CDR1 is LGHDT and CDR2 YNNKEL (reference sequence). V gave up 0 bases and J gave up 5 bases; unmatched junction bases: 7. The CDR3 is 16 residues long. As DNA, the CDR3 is TGTGCCAGCAGCCAAGACAGGCTAGCGGGAGAGCACGAGCAGTACTTC. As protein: CASSQDRLAGEHEQYF.

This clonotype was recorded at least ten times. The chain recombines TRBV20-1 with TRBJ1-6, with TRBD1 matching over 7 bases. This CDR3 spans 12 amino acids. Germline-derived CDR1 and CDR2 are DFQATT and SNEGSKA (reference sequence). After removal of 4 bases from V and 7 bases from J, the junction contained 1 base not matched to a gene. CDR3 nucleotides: TGCAGTGCTATACAGGGGAATTCACCCCTCCACTTT. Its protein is CSAIQGNSPLHF.

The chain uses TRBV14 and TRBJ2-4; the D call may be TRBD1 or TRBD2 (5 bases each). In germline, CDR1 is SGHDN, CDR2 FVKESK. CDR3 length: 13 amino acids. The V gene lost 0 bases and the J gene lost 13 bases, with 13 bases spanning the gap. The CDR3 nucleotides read TGTGCCAGCAGCCAAGATCTCGGGGCGCGGCAGTACTTC. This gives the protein CASSQDLGARQYF.